This TCR beta chain derives from a study of Ad26.COV2.S vaccination and SARS-CoV-2 variants. As for the study in general: The study gave Ad26.COV2.S intramuscularly, once or twice 56 days apart.

TCRdb's copy holds only in-frame clones and misses some; the assay was immunoSEQ multiplex PCR. This sample has roughly 400,000 clones, with about 92% found just once. Documented treatment: approximately 18 received Ad26.COV2.S at low or high dose, single or two shots; a few received placebo; per-sample allocation not given. The samples were gathered on day 63 after the first injection of vaccine or placebo. The CDR3 runs to 16 residues. Germline V gene data show CDR1 as SGHTA and CDR2 as FQGTGA. The V end lost 1 base, the J end lost 0 bases, and 9 bases lay between the germline ends. The specimen comprised peripheral blood, sampled in a trial of Ad26.COV2.S vaccine versus placebo. The V and J genes are TRBV7-3 and TRBJ2-2, with a weak D call TRBD2 (6 bases). The clonotype originates from a person between 18 and 59 years old who received the Ad26.COV2.S COVID-19 vaccine or a placebo. As DNA, the CDR3 is TGTGCCAGCAGCTTAATGGCTAGCGCGAACACCGGGGAGCTGTTTTTT. It is translated as CASSLMASANTGELFF.